The 9 T cell receptor beta chains below come from one sample, sequenced in a study of molecular identifiers for immune sequencing clone quantification. TCRdb re-called the PCR reads with MiXCR, one entry per CDR3 protein. In the table there are more than 450,000 distinct CDR3 sequences, 20% to 25% of which are singletons. Sequenced sample: naive CD8+ T cells from blood, with Jurkat cell RNA spiked in. Noted subset: FACS-sorted CD8+CD4-CCR7+CD45RA+ naive T cells. These receptor sequences come from a human donor in good health. Some libraries in this study had Jurkat cell RNA spiked in.

This clonotype was counted at least ten times. The chain uses TRBV2 and TRBJ2-3, with 7 bases matching TRBD2. The junction had 8 bases not matched to a gene; V was cut back by 6 bases and J by 2 bases. CDR1 and CDR2 (germline): SNHLY, FYNNEI. The CDR3 runs 15 residues. The CDR3 DNA is TGTGCCAGCAGATTAGCGGGCCGCCACACAGATACGCAGTATTTT. It translates to CASRLAGRHTDTQYF.

This sequence joins TRBV6-5 and TRBJ2-5, with D possibly matching TRBD1 (6 bases). The germline V and J ends were trimmed by 0 bases and 3 bases, with 11 bases remaining between them. CDR1 is MNHEY, CDR2 SVGAGI, per germline. The CDR3 is made up of 15 amino acids. The CDR3 nucleotides read TGTGCCAGCAGTTACTCGTGGGACATCAAAGAGACCCAGTACTTC. It yields the protein CASSYSWDIKETQYF.

In regard to this clonotype: It may be a read error: a sequence one base away is much more abundant. This chain uses TRBV20-1 with TRBJ2-4; D not resolved. Germline V gene sequence: CDR1 DFQATT, CDR2 SNEGSKA (reference sequence). This CDR3 contains 12 residues. The V end lost 0 bases, the J end lost 7 bases, and 7 bases lay between the germline ends. The chain's CDR3 is CSAREAANIQYF. The DNA for the CDR3 is TGCAGTGCTAGAGAAGCCGCTAACATTCAGTACTTC.

The V and J genes are TRBV19 and TRBJ2-1; tentative D call: TRBD1 (6 bases). V was cut by 1 base and J by 0 bases, with 7 bases left in between. This CDR3 region has 15 residues. Looked up from germline, CDR1 is LNHDA and CDR2 is SQIVND (reference sequence). CDR3 region: CASSIGTVSYNEQFF. The CDR3 nucleotides are TGTGCCAGTAGTATAGGGACAGTCTCCTACAATGAGCAGTTCTTC.

The chain is built from TRBV20-1 and TRBJ2-7; 9 bases map to TRBD1. With 3 bases clipped from V and 5 bases from J, the junction kept 11 bases outside the gene matches. The CDR3 is 15 amino acids. Germline loops: CDR1 DFQATT, CDR2 SNEGSKA (reference sequence). Here the CDR3 DNA reads TGCAGTGCTAGGTTGTGGGGACAGGGTGGCCACGAGCAGTACTTC. Its translation is CSARLWGQGGHEQYF.

This clonotype was found a few times. This chain joins TRBV7-9 and TRBJ1-4, with D perhaps TRBD1 (6 bases). Germline V gives CDR1 SEHNR, CDR2 FQNEAQ (reference sequence). Between the trimmed V and J ends, which lost 1 base and 8 bases, there was a span of 11 bases. This CDR3 has 14 amino acids. The CDR3 coding sequence is TGTGCCAGCAGCTTAGGACAGGTGGAGGAAAAACTGTTTTTT. This codes for CASSLGQVEEKLFF.

Note on this clonotype: This may be a read error: a much more frequent sequence differs by one nucleotide. The chain uses TRBV12-3 or TRBV12-4 and TRBJ2-3; 7 bases align to TRBD1. The CDR3 spans 15 residues. With V trimmed by 11 bases and J by 2 bases, 13 bases remained unmatched. The CDR3 spells CAGGTDRAFTDTQYF. CDR3 DNA: TGTGCCGGCGGTACTGACAGGGCGTTCACAGATACGCAGTATTTT.

In this sample, this clonotype turned up a few times. The V gene is TRBV4-1, the J gene TRBJ2-3; D remains unclear. Trimming shortened V by 1 base and J by 4 bases, and 9 bases separated the two germline ends. Germline assignment: CDR1 MGHRA and CDR2 YSYEKL. The CDR3 has 14 residues. CDR3 region: CASSQAVAPDTQYF. The CDR3 region has the DNA TGCGCCAGCAGCCAAGCTGTCGCGCCAGATACGCAGTATTTT.

This chain joins TRBV5-6 and TRBJ2-2; the D is unclear. Deletions cut 4 bases from V and 1 base from J, with 11 bases between. Germline lookup yields CDR1 SGHDT and CDR2 YYEEEE. The CDR3 totals 15 residues. The CDR3 DNA reads TGTGCCAGCAGCCTTCTAGACTTGAACACCGGGGAGCTGTTTTTT. It specifies CASSLLDLNTGELFF.